These 23 T cell receptor beta chains were all obtained from the same sample, sequenced in a study of beta chain features in type 1 diabetes. Regarding the study as a whole: All four CD4+ subsets of Type 1 diabetes patients contained TCRB CDR3s that were moderately but significantly shorter.

Reverse transcribing all isolated RNA meant expressed TCRB transcripts were sequenced. Data came from immunoSEQ multiplex PCR; TCRdb stores just in-frame clones and leaves some out. The table lists approximately 600,000 clones, about an eighth of them singletons. These receptors are not linked to any known antigen. Sequenced input: naive CD4+ T cells from blood. Receptors originate from a man between 25 and 39 years old with type 1 diabetes.

V and J are TRBV5-1 and TRBJ2-3; either TRBD1 or TRBD2 may fit D (5 bases each). Trimming removed 0 bases at V and 0 bases at J, with 8 bases between. Germline V gene lookup returns CDR1 SGHRS and CDR2 YFSETQ. This CDR3 is 15 amino acids long. CDR3 amino acids: CASSLDRTSTDTQYF. Written as DNA, the CDR3 is TGCGCCAGCAGCTTGGACAGGACTAGCACAGATACGCAGTATTTT.

A few counts support this clone. The chain uses TRBV5-6 and TRBJ2-3; unclear D gene. V lost 0 bases to trimming and J lost 2 bases, with 7 bases between them. Germline V gives CDR1 SGHDT, CDR2 YYEEEE. The CDR3 runs to 14 residues. The CDR3 reads CASSLEPITDTQYF. CDR3 nucleotide sequence: TGTGCCAGCAGCTTGGAACCAATCACAGATACGCAGTATTTT.

Of note for this clone: This CDR3 is also generated by other DNA sequences in the sample. The J gene is TRBJ1-6, the V gene TRBV5-4, with D possibly TRBD1 on 5 matching bases. The CDR3 extends over 16 amino acids. V gave up 0 bases and J gave up 3 bases, with 10 bases separating them. Germline V lookup: CDR1 SGHNT, CDR2 YYREEE (reference sequence). Here the CDR3 reads CASSLEGSSYNSPLHF. The CDR3 DNA is TGTGCCAGCAGCTTGGAGGGGAGCAGCTATAATTCACCCCTCCACTTT.

CDR3 DNA: TGTGCCAGCAGCCCGACAGACTATAGCAATCAGCCCCAGCATTTT. Protein sequence: CASSPTDYSNQPQHF. V usage is TRBV27 and J usage is TRBJ1-5; TRBD1 is a possible D gene (5 bases). This CDR3 spans 15 amino acids. CDR1 is MNHEY, CDR2 SMNVEV, per germline (reference sequence). Trimming took 6 bases from V and 0 from J, leaving 12 bases between them.

V and J are TRBV6-6 and TRBJ2-5, with unresolved D. This CDR3 is built from 13 residues. V lost 5 bases to trimming and J lost 1 base, with 8 bases between them. CDR1 and CDR2 (germline): MNHNY, SVGAGI (reference sequence). In nucleotides, the CDR3 is TGTGCCAGCAGTACGTCTTCCCAAGAGACCCAGTACTTC. This encodes CASSTSSQETQYF.

V and J are TRBV7-2 and TRBJ2-3, with 8 bases aligning to TRBD2. The CDR3 is 13 amino acids. Germline V gene data show CDR1 as SGHTA and CDR2 as FQGNSA. The ends lost 10 bases at V and 1 base at J; junction bases unmatched: 4. DNA of the CDR3: TGTGCCATTCCGACTAGCGGCACAGATACGCAGTATTTT. This gives the protein CAIPTSGTDTQYF.

This clone was seen a handful of times. V is TRBV15 and J is TRBJ1-2; D uncertain. With 1 base removed from V and 4 bases from J, the gap between germline ends came to 7 bases. CDR3 length: 13 residues. CDR1 is LNHNV and CDR2 is YYDKDF in the germline V gene (reference sequence). CDR3 bases: TGTGCCACCAGCAGAGGGGTCCTCTATGGCTACACCTTC. Translation gives CATSRGVLYGYTF.

V is TRBV15 and J is TRBJ1-5; 7 nucleotides agree with TRBD1. The CDR3 contains 13 residues. Trimming took 8 bases from V and 5 from J; bases not matched to a gene: 6. Germline CDR1 is LNHNV and CDR2 is YYDKDF (reference sequence). CDR3: CATGQGEYQPQHF. The DNA of the CDR3 is TGTGCCACCGGGCAGGGGGAGTATCAGCCCCAGCATTTT.

This clone was recorded a few times. V gene TRBV5-1 combines with J gene TRBJ2-1; the D is unclear. CDR1 and CDR2 (germline): SGHRS, YFSETQ. Trimming removed 2 bases from V and 8 bases from J, with 8 bases in between. The CDR3 spans 12 residues. CDR3 coding DNA: TGCGCCAGCAGCTTCGCTGTTGATGAGCAGTTCTTC. This gives the protein CASSFAVDEQFF.

The chain uses TRBV29-1 and TRBJ2-7; D is unresolved. Between the trimmed V and J ends, which lost 7 bases and 5 bases, there was a span of 21 bases. Germline loops: CDR1 SQVTM, CDR2 ANQGSEA. This CDR3 is 14 amino acids long. The DNA for the CDR3 is TGCAGCGCCGCTAGAGCACTTGAAGGGCACGAGCAGTACTTC. Translation: CSAARALEGHEQYF.

This clone was detected a few times. The chain employs TRBV10-3 and TRBJ2-1; D is perhaps TRBD2 (6 bases). Trimming shortened V by 3 bases and J by 7 bases, and 16 bases separated the two germline ends. Germline CDR1 is ENHRY and CDR2 is SYGVKD. The CDR3 extends over 15 amino acids. CDR3 sequence (DNA): TGTGCCATCAGTGATCACTGGGGGGTAAGGAATGAGCAGTTCTTC. Translating gives CAISDHWGVRNEQFF.

The sample holds a few counts of this clone. The genes are TRBV29-1 and TRBJ1-3, with a weak D call TRBD1 (6 bases). Trimming took 5 bases from V and 0 from J, leaving 11 bases between them. The CDR3 has 14 amino acids. CDR1 and CDR2 (germline): SQVTM, ANQGSEA. The CDR3 DNA sequence: TGCAGCGTTCAACCGACAGGCTCTGGAAACACCATATATTTT. This translates into CSVQPTGSGNTIYF.

J is TRBJ2-3 and V is TRBV7-2; TRBD2 aligns across 9 bases. V shed 1 base and J 2 bases; nucleotides not matched to a gene: 4. Germline V gene lookup returns CDR1 SGHTA and CDR2 FQGNSA. CDR3 size: 16 residues. The DNA of the CDR3 is TGTGCCAGCAGCTTAGTCGGCGGGGGGGACACAGATACGCAGTATTTT. Translated, it gives CASSLVGGGDTDTQYF.

This clone was seen only a few times. One end of the junction fails to match germline, which may point to a read error. The chain recombines TRBV7-7 with TRBJ2-1, with 7 positions matching TRBD1. The germline V gene encodes CDR1 SSHAT and CDR2 FNYEAQ (reference sequence). The CDR3 is 14 amino acids. The CDR3 DNA reads as TGTGCTAGCAGCTTAGCAGGGGGCTACAATGAGCAGTTCTTC. Translating it yields CASSLAGGYNEQFF.

A few counts support this clone. The rearrangement uses TRBV18 and TRBJ1-4, with TRBD1 as a possible D gene (6 bases). Trimming stripped 5 bases from V and 8 bases from J, with 15 bases between. The CDR3 has 14 residues. CDR1 is KGHSH, CDR2 LQKENI, per germline. CDR3 sequence: CASSFGPRGEKLFF. DNA of the CDR3: TGTGCCAGCTCATTCGGACCGAGGGGGGAAAAACTGTTTTTT.

The chain links TRBV4-3 to TRBJ1-1; unclear D gene. The germline V gene encodes CDR1 LGHNA and CDR2 YSLEER. V lost 1 base to trimming and J lost 4 bases, with 10 bases between them. The CDR3 contains 14 residues. The DNA for the CDR3 is TGCGCCAGCAGCCAAGCCTTAGACGGCACTGAAGCTTTCTTT. Translating it yields CASSQALDGTEAFF.

This clone was seen a few times. The chain joins TRBV4-3 to TRBJ2-7, with a weak D call TRBD1 (5 bases). The germline V gene encodes CDR1 LGHNA and CDR2 YSLEER. CDR3 length equals 15 residues. V was clipped by 1 base and J by 7 bases, with 17 bases between them. CDR3: CASSQAPTGGLEQYF. The CDR3 DNA is TGCGCCAGCAGCCAAGCCCCCACAGGTGGGCTGGAGCAGTACTTC.

This chain connects TRBV25-1 to TRBJ2-5; D could derive from TRBD1 or TRBD2 (6 bases each). Trimming removed 5 bases from V and 1 base from J, with 20 bases in between. Germline V gene sequence: CDR1 MGHDK, CDR2 SYGVNS. CDR3 length: 17 amino acids. The CDR3 is CASSPWGAEGFQETQYF. The CDR3 bases are TGTGCCAGCAGTCCATGGGGGGCAGAAGGCTTCCAAGAGACCCAGTACTTC.

V usage is TRBV11-3 and J usage is TRBJ2-1; a weak D match, TRBD1 (7 bases). The length of the CDR3 is 16 residues. The ends were cut back, 1 base at V and 6 bases at J, with 16 bases in the middle. Germline V gene lookup returns CDR1 SGHNT and CDR2 YENEEA. The CDR3: CASSLVGGTVSNEQFF. The DNA of the CDR3 is TGTGCCAGCAGCTTAGTAGGAGGGACAGTAAGCAATGAGCAGTTCTTC.

There are a few counts of this clone. The chain joins TRBV29-1 to TRBJ1-1; 8 nucleotides agree with TRBD1. V lost 6 bases and J lost 1; bases outside the gene matches: 1. The germline CDR1 and CDR2 sequences are SQVTM and ANQGSEA. The CDR3 is 12 residues long. CDR3: CSVGTGNTEAFF. CDR3 nucleotide sequence: TGCAGCGTCGGGACAGGGAACACTGAAGCTTTCTTT.

This chain connects TRBV30 to TRBJ1-3, with D unresolved. The CDR3 length is 14 residues. Looked up from germline, CDR1 is GTSNPN and CDR2 is SVGIG (reference sequence). The V gene lost 4 bases and the J gene lost 0 bases, with 10 bases spanning the gap. The CDR3 is CAWNRDLSGNTIYF. The CDR3 DNA reads as TGTGCCTGGAATCGCGATCTCTCTGGAAACACCATATATTTT.

This chain uses TRBV29-1 with TRBJ1-5; maybe TRBD1 (5 bases). V was cut by 6 bases and J by 0 bases, with 12 bases left in between. The CDR3 is made up of 14 amino acids. Germline CDR1 SQVTM, CDR2 ANQGSEA. Here the CDR3 DNA reads TGCAGCGTGGGGGGGACTGATAGCAATCAGCCCCAGCATTTT. Encoded protein: CSVGGTDSNQPQHF.

The gene calls are TRBV5-1 and TRBJ2-1; 8 positions match TRBD1. Losses at the gene ends were 3 bases for V and 5 bases for J; bases not matched to a gene: 7. CDR1 is SGHRS and CDR2 is YFSETQ in the germline V gene. The CDR3 spans 15 residues. CDR3 in amino acids: CASSSIWTGNNEQFF. The CDR3 region has the DNA TGCGCCAGCAGCTCAATCTGGACAGGGAACAATGAGCAGTTCTTC.